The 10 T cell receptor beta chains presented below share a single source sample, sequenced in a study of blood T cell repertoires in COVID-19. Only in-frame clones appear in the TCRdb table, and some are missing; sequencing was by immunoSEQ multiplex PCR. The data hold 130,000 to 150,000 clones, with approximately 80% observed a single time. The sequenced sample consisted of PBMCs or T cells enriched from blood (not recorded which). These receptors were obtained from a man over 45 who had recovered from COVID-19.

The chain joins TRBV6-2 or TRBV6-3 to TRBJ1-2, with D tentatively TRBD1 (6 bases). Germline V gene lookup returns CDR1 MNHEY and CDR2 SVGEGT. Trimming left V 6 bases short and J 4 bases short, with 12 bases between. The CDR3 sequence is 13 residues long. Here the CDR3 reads CASSTGPAYGYTF. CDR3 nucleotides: TGTGCCAGCAGCACAGGGCCTGCCTATGGCTACACCTTC.

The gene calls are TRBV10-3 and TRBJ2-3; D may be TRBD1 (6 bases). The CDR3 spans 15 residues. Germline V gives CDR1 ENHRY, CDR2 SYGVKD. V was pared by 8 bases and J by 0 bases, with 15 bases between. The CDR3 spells CAIGLGGSSTDTQYF. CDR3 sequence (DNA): TGTGCCATCGGGTTAGGGGGATCGAGCACAGATACGCAGTATTTT.

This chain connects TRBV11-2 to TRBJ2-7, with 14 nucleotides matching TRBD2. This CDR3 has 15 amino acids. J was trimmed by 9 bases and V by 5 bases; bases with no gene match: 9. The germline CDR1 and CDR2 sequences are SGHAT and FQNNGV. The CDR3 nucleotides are TGTGCCAGCAGCCAAGGGACTAGCGGGGGCCGGGGGCAGTACTTC. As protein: CASSQGTSGGRGQYF.

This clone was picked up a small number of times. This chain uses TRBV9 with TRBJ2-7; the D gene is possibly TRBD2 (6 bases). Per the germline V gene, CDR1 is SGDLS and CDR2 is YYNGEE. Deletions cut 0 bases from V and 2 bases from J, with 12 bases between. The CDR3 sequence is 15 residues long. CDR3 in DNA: TGTGCCAGCAGCGTAGGAGGGACTCAAGCCTACGAGCAGTACTTC. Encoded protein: CASSVGGTQAYEQYF.

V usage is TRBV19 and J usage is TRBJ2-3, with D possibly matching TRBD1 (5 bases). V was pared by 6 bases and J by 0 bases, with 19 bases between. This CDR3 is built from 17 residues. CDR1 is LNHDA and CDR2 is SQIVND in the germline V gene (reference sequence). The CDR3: CASRSRSDRTSTDTQYF. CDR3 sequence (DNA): TGTGCCAGTAGGAGCCGATCTGACAGAACTAGCACAGATACGCAGTATTTT.

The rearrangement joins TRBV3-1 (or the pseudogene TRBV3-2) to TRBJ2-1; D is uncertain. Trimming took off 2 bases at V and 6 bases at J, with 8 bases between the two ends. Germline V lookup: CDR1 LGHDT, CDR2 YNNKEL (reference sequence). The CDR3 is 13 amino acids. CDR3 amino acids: CASSQTSRNEQFF. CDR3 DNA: TGTGCCAGCAGCCAAACATCCCGCAATGAGCAGTTCTTC.

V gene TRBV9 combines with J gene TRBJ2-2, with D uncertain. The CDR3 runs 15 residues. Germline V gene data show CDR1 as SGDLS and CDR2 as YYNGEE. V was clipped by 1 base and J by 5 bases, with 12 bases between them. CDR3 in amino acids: CASSVSSGSTGELFF. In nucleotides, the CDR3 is TGTGCCAGCAGCGTATCTTCAGGATCGACCGGGGAGCTGTTTTTT.

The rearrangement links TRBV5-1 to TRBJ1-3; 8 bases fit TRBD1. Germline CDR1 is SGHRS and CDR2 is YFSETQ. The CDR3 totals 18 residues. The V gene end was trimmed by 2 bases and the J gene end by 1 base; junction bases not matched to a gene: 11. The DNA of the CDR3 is TGCGCCAGCAGCTTTGAAGCCCGGACAGGGCCTTCTGGAAACACCATATATTTT. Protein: CASSFEARTGPSGNTIYF.

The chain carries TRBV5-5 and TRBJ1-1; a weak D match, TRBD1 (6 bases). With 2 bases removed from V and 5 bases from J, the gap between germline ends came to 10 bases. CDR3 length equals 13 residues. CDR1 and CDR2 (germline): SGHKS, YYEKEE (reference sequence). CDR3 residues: CASSLGGGTEAFF. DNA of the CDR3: TGTGCCAGCAGCTTAGGGGGTGGTACTGAAGCTTTCTTT.

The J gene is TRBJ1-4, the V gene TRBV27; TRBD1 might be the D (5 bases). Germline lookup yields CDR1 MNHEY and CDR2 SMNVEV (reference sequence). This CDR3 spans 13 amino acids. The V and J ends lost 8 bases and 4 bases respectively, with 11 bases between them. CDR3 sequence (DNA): TGTGCCAGCTCTCGACAGTATAATGAAAAACTGTTTTTT. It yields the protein CASSRQYNEKLFF.